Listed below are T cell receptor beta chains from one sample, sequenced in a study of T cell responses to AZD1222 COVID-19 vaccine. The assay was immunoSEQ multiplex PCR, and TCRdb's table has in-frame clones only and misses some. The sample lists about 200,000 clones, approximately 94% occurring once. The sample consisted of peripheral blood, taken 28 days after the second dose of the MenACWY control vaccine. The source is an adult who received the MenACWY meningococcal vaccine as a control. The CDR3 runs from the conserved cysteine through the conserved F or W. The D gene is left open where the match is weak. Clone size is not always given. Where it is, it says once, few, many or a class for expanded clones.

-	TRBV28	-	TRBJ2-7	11	TGTGCCAGCAGCTCGGAGTACGAGCAGTACTTC	CASSSEYEQYF
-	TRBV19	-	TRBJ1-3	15	TGTGCCAGTCGAATTGGGACCCTCTCTGGAAACACCATATATTTT	CASRIGTLSGNTIYF
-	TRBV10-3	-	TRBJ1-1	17	TGTGCCATCAGTGAGTCATTGGTGGGGGGGGCGGTCACTGAAGCTTTCTTT	CAISESLVGGAVTEAFF
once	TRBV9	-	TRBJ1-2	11	TGTGCCAGCAGCACTTACTATGGCTACACCTTC	CASSTYYGYTF
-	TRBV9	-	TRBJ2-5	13	TGTGCCAGCAGCGTCACCCTGGGGGAGACCCAGTACTTC	CASSVTLGETQYF
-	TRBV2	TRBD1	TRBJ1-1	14	TGTGCCAGCAGGGGGACAGGGGCGAACACTGAAGCTTTCTTT	CASRGTGANTEAFF
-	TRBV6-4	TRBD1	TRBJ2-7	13	TGTGCCAGCAGCCCCGGGACAGGCTACGAGCAGTACTTC	CASSPGTGYEQYF
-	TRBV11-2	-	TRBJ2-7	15	TGTGCCAGCAGCTTAGGCCGGGGGCTTACCTACGAGCAGTACTTC	CASSLGRGLTYEQYF
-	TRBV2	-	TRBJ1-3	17	TGTGCCAGCAGCTACCAGACAGGCCTAGGCTCTGGAAACACCATATATTTT	CASSYQTGLGSGNTIYF
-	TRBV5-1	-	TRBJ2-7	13	TGCGCCAGCAGCTTGGATACATCCTACGAGCAGTACTTC	CASSLDTSYEQYF
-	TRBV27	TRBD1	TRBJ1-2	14	TGTGCCAGCAGAGCGCCGGGACAGGCCTATGGCTACACCTTC	CASRAPGQAYGYTF
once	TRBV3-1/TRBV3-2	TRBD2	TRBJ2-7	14	TGTGCCAGCAGCCAAACAGCGGGGGGTTCCGAGCAGTACTTC	CASSQTAGGSEQYF
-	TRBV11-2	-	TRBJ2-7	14	TGTGCCAGCAGCTTAGATTTCACATCGGGAGAGCAGTACTTC	CASSLDFTSGEQYF
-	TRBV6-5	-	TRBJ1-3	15	TGTGCCAGCAGAGCCGGGGCCCGCTCTGGAAACACCATATATTTT	CASRAGARSGNTIYF
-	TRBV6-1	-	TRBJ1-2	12	TGTGCCAGCAGTGAAAGAGTCTATGGCTACACCTTC	CASSERVYGYTF
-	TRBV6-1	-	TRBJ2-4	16	TGTGCCAGCAGTGAAGGGATACGGAGGGCCAAAAACATTCAGTACTTC	CASSEGIRRAKNIQYF
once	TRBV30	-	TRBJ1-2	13	TGTGCCTGGAGCCCGGGACGGATCTATGGCTACACCTTC	CAWSPGRIYGYTF
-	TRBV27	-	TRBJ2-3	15	TGTGCCAGCCTGCGGGACCCACTGGTCACAGATACGCAGTATTTT	CASLRDPLVTDTQYF
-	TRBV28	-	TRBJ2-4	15	TGTGCCAGCAGTTTTCAAGGGAAGGGAAAAAACATTCAGTACTTC	CASSFQGKGKNIQYF
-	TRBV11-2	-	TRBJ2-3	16	TGTGCCAGCAGCTTAGGGGCTAGCCGGGGTACAGATACGCAGTATTTT	CASSLGASRGTDTQYF
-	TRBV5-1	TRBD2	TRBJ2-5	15	TGCGCCAGCAGCGAACTAGCGGGGGGCCGAGAGACCCAGTACTTC	CASSELAGGRETQYF
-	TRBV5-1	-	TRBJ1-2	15	TGCGCCAGCAGCCCTCTGACAGAACTCACCTATGGCTACACCTTC	CASSPLTELTYGYTF
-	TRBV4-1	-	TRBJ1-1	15	TGCGCCAGCAGCCCGGTAGGGGGTAAGGGGACTGAAGCTTTCTTT	CASSPVGGKGTEAFF
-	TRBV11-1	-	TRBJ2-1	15	TGTGCCAGCAGCTTAGACTCGGGACGGTACAATGAGCAGTTCTTC	CASSLDSGRYNEQFF
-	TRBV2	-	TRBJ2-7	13	TGTGCCAGCAGTGAACGGGTATACTACGAGCAGTACTTC	CASSERVYYEQYF
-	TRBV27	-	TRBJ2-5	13	TGTGCCAGCAGTTTATCGCTGGGGTCGACCCAGTACTTC	CASSLSLGSTQYF
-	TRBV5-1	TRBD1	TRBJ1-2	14	TGCGCCAGCAGCTTCGACAGGGGCCAGGGTGGCTACACCTTC	CASSFDRGQGGYTF
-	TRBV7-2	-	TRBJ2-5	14	TGTGCCAGCAGCTTAGCCGTCATACAAGAGACCCAGTACTTC	CASSLAVIQETQYF
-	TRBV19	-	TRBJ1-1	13	TGTGCCAGTAGTACGCCACTGAACACTGAAGCTTTCTTT	CASSTPLNTEAFF
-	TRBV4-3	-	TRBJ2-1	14	TGCGCCAGCAGCCAAGAAATGGTCTACAATGAGCAGTTCTTC	CASSQEMVYNEQFF
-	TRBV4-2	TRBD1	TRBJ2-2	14	TGTGCCAGCAGCCCCGGGACAGGGGTTGCGGAGCTGTTTTTT	CASSPGTGVAELFF
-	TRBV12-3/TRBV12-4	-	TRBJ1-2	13	TGTGCCAGCAGTTTAGGGGGGGACTATGGCTACACCTTC	CASSLGGDYGYTF
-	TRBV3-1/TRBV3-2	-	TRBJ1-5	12	TGTGCCAGCAGACTAGGAGATCAGCCCCAGCATTTT	CASRLGDQPQHF
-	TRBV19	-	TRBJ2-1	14	TGTGCCAGTAGTATCGGGGACGGACCCAATGAGCAGTTCTTC	CASSIGDGPNEQFF
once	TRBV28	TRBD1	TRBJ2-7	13	TGTGCCAGCAGTTTGGACAGGGCCTACGAGCAGTACTTC	CASSLDRAYEQYF
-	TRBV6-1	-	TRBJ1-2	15	TGTGCCAGCAGTGAACAGATGGCAGGGTACTATGGCTACACCTTC	CASSEQMAGYYGYTF
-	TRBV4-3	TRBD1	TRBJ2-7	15	TGCGCCAGCAGCCGCGGGACAGGTTCTCCCTACGAGCAGTACTTC	CASSRGTGSPYEQYF
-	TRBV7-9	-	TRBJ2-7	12	TGTGCCAGCAGCTTAGCGGCCGGCGAGCAGTACTTC	CASSLAAGEQYF
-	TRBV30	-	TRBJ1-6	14	TGTGCCTGGAGTGTACGGGGCTCGGGATCACCCCTCCACTTT	CAWSVRGSGSPLHF
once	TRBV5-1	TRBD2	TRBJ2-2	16	TGCGCCAGCAGCTTGGTAGCGGGAGTGGACACCGGGGAGCTGTTTTTT	CASSLVAGVDTGELFF
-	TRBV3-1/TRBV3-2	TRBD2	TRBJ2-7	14	TGTGCCAGCAGCCCCCTAGCGGGAGGTGTCGAGCAGTACTTC	CASSPLAGGVEQYF
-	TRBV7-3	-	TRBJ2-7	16	TGTGCCAGCAGCTTAATAGGGGTGGCAGGGTCCTACGAGCAGTACTTC	CASSLIGVAGSYEQYF
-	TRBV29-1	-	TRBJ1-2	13	TGCAGCGTTGCAGGACGCCAAACCTATGGCTACACCTTC	CSVAGRQTYGYTF
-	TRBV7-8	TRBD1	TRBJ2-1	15	TGTGCCAGCAGCTCCGCGGACAGGGCCTACAATGAGCAGTTCTTC	CASSSADRAYNEQFF
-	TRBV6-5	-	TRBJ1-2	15	TGTGCCAGCAGTCCTATAGGAGGGAGAAACTATGGCTACACCTTC	CASSPIGGRNYGYTF
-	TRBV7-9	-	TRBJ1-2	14	TGTGCCAGCAGCCAGAGTGGGGCTAACTATGGCTACACCTTC	CASSQSGANYGYTF